This T cell receptor beta chain was captured in a study of T cell responses to AZD1222 COVID-19 vaccine. Study results and limitations: Females outnumbered males among donors, who were mostly white British; clonal diversity was possibly underestimated. CD4 TCRs linked to vaccination spanned spike, dominating at 160-218 and 743-854. Reports indicate that nearly half of spike-specific TCRs are directed at unmutated variant regions. Vaccination with two AZD1222 doses was followed by a rise in Spike-specific TCR breadth and depth.

Germline-derived CDR1 and CDR2 are LGHDT and YNNKEL (reference sequence). CDR3 length equals 14 residues. V was cut by 0 bases and J by 9 bases, with 12 bases left in between. Produced via immunoSEQ multiplex PCR; TCRdb's table is partial and in-frame only. The sample records about 150,000 clones, roughly 82% being singletons. As for this clone: Its cognate antigen is unknown.

The rearrangement joins TRBV3-1 (or the pseudogene TRBV3-2) to TRBJ1-5; D gene uncertain. The sequence was collected from an adult in good health. The sequenced sample was peripheral blood, obtained on day 0 of AZD1222 vaccination. The CDR3 reads CASSQEGSPGPQHF. The DNA for the CDR3 is TGTGCCAGCAGCCAAGAAGGGTCACCAGGGCCCCAGCATTTT.